Listed below are T cell receptor beta chains from one sample, sequenced in a study of T cell responses to AZD1222 COVID-19 vaccine. Sequencing used immunoSEQ multiplex PCR; TCRdb keeps in-frame clones, though not all of them. The table records about 19,000 clones, about four fifths of them present only once. The material sequenced was peripheral blood, taken 28 days after the second AZD1222 dose. The receptors here all came from an adult who received the AZD1222 COVID-19 vaccine. CDR3s include the opening cysteine and the closing phenylalanine or tryptophan. A D gene is named only where the DNA matches it firmly. Where a row states a size, it is once, few, many or the class of an expanded clone; other rows omit it.

>TRBD1|TRBJ2-7|TRBV11-2|NA
CASSLTGQGPYEQYF
TGTGCCAGCAGCTTAACGGGACAGGGGCCCTACGAGCAGTACTTC
>NA|TRBJ1-3|TRBV7-8|NA
CASSQRERTRDTIYF
TGTGCCAGCAGCCAGCGGGAACGCACTCGGGACACCATATATTTT
>NA|TRBJ2-1|TRBV5-4|NA
CASSSPPTTRNEQFF
TGTGCCAGCAGCTCCCCCCCAACGACCCGAAATGAGCAGTTCTTC
>NA|TRBJ2-2|TRBV5-5|NA
CASTGTARNTGELFF
TGTGCCAGCACGGGGACGGCTCGGAACACCGGGGAGCTGTTTTTT
>TRBD1|TRBJ1-1|TRBV5-1|few
CASSLGQGSTEAFF
TGCGCCAGCAGCTTGGGACAGGGGAGCACTGAAGCTTTCTTT
>NA|TRBJ2-1|TRBV5-1|NA
CASSLLRLGVNEQFF
TGCGCCAGCAGCTTGCTCAGGCTAGGGGTTAATGAGCAGTTCTTC
>NA|TRBJ2-2|TRBV29-1|once
CSVLGPLNTGELFF
TGCAGCGTTCTTGGACCGCTGAACACCGGGGAGCTGTTTTTT
>NA|TRBJ2-3|TRBV9|NA
CASSVLSTTDTQYF
TGTGCCAGCAGCGTATTGAGTACCACAGATACGCAGTATTTT
>NA|TRBJ2-5|TRBV19|NA
CASSTGETQYF
TGTGCCAGTAGTACGGGGGAGACCCAGTACTTC
>NA|TRBJ1-1|TRBV6-5|NA
CASSSPRRAMNTEAFF
TGTGCCAGCAGTTCCCCCCGGAGGGCGATGAACACTGAAGCTTTCTTT
>NA|TRBJ1-1|TRBV7-9|NA
CASSPGGGKGRSEAFF
TGTGCCAGCAGCCCCGGGGGGGGTAAAGGGAGGTCTGAAGCTTTCTTT
>NA|TRBJ1-2|TRBV7-8|few
CASSLAPNYGYTF
TGTGCCAGCAGCTTAGCGCCTAACTATGGCTACACCTTC
>NA|TRBJ2-2|TRBV21-1|NA
CASSDRDGNTGELFF
TGTGCCAGCAGCGACCGGGACGGGAACACCGGGGAGCTGTTTTTT
>TRBD2|TRBJ2-5|TRBV19|NA
CASTTAFGLEETQYF
TGTGCCAGTACCACTGCATTCGGACTAGAGGAGACCCAGTACTTC
>NA|TRBJ1-2|TRBV6-1|NA
CASSERAGYGYTF
TGTGCCAGCAGTGAAAGGGCGGGTTATGGCTACACCTTC
>NA|TRBJ1-2|TRBV30|NA
CAWSVKGLLWIASRGRGGNYGYTF
TGTGCCTGGAGTGTAAAGGGACTCCTCTGGATTGCATCGCGAGGCAGGGGAGGTAACTATGGCTACACCTTC
>TRBD1|TRBJ1-4|TRBV9|NA
CASSVAVTGDEKLFF
TGTGCCAGCAGCGTAGCCGTTACAGGGGACGAAAAACTGTTTTTT
>NA|TRBJ1-2|TRBV30|NA
CAWSDLGPLGGYTF
TGTGCCTGGAGTGATTTGGGGCCCTTAGGTGGCTACACCTTC
>NA|TRBJ1-1|TRBV29-1|few
CSVEDGGPRGYTEAFF
TGCAGCGTTGAAGATGGAGGGCCGAGAGGGTACACTGAAGCTTTCTTT
>NA|TRBJ1-6|TRBV10-3|NA
CAISEADYNSPLHF
TGTGCCATCAGTGAGGCAGACTATAATTCACCCCTCCACTTT
>NA|TRBJ2-1|TRBV19|once
CASSIFGGLVYNEQFF
TGTGCCAGTAGTATCTTTGGGGGGCTGGTCTACAATGAGCAGTTCTTC
>NA|TRBJ2-5|TRBV6-5|few
CASSRRQPSQETQYF
TGTGCCAGCAGCCGGAGACAGCCCTCACAAGAGACCCAGTACTTC
>NA|TRBJ1-3|TRBV10-3|NA
CAISESWSASGNTIYF
TGTGCCATCAGTGAGTCTTGGTCCGCCTCTGGAAACACCATATATTTT
>NA|TRBJ2-6|TRBV27|NA
CASSLDSWGAAGANVLTF
TGTGCCAGCAGTTTAGACAGTTGGGGGGCTGCTGGGGCCAACGTCCTGACTTTC
>TRBD2|TRBJ2-2|TRBV5-1|NA
CASSPTSGGYTGELFF
TGCGCCAGCAGCCCGACTAGCGGGGGCTACACCGGGGAGCTGTTTTTT
>TRBD2|TRBJ2-5|TRBV7-2|NA
CASSRFGGGQTQYF
TGTGCCAGCAGTAGGTTTGGGGGAGGGCAGACCCAGTACTTC
>TRBD1|TRBJ1-1|TRBV6-2/TRBV6-3|NA
CASSYPRPGTGNTEAFF
TGTGCCAGCAGTTACCCGCGTCCCGGGACAGGGAACACTGAAGCTTTCTTT
>NA|TRBJ2-3|TRBV13|NA
CASSHLSFGEYTQYF
TGTGCCAGCAGCCACCTTTCCTTTGGAGAATATACGCAGTATTTT
>NA|TRBJ1-2|TRBV2|NA
CASRNGIYGYTF
TGTGCCAGCAGAAATGGGATCTATGGCTACACCTTC
>NA|TRBJ1-2|TRBV30|NA
CAWSVPGVQGSPVPRHGYTF
TGTGCCTGGAGTGTACCCGGGGTCCAGGGCTCACCGGTCCCTCGGCATGGCTACACCTTC
>TRBD1|TRBJ2-7|TRBV7-8|NA
CASSLETGDTYEQYF
TGTGCCAGCAGCTTAGAGACAGGGGATACCTACGAGCAGTACTTC
>TRBD1|TRBJ2-7|TRBV19|NA
CASSNQQGTYEQYF
TGTGCCAGTAGTAACCAACAGGGGACCTACGAGCAGTACTTC
>TRBD2|TRBJ2-2|TRBV3-1/TRBV3-2|NA
CASAVGGRANTGELFF
TGTGCCAGCGCGGTAGGCGGGAGGGCCAACACCGGGGAGCTGTTTTTT
>NA|TRBJ1-1|TRBV7-9|NA
CASSLARSRGLRTEAFF
TGTGCCAGCAGCTTAGCGAGATCCAGGGGATTGAGGACTGAAGCTTTCTTT
>NA|TRBJ1-2|TRBV2|NA
CASSGTGRYLGGYTF
TGTGCCAGCAGTGGAACAGGCCGTTACCTCGGGGGCTACACCTTC